The following is a TCR beta chain sequence with its context. Its antigen is still unknown. The germline V gene encodes CDR1 LGHNA and CDR2 YNFKEQ. V lost 4 bases, J lost 4 bases, and 11 bases stayed unmatched. The CDR3 is made up of 17 amino acids. Method: immunoSEQ multiplex PCR; TCRdb's copy keeps in-frame clones and lacks some. The table shows roughly 500,000 clones, with approximately 94% occurring only once. The data derive from a study of shared clonotypes between healthy human individuals. Study information: Serving as donors were two women and a few men, whose ages spanned 18 to 49. Study outcomes and limitations: Naive subsets generally exceeded memory subsets in estimated richness.

The TCR was taken from a woman in her twenties or thirties in good health. This chain joins TRBV4-2 and TRBJ2-2, with 8 positions matching TRBD2. Source material: naive CD4+ T cells sorted from blood. Subset: CD45RA+ positively selected. The CDR3 reads CASSLPTAGGSTGELFF. CDR3 sequence (DNA): TGTGCCAGCAGCCTCCCAACGGCGGGAGGATCCACCGGGGAGCTGTTTTTT.